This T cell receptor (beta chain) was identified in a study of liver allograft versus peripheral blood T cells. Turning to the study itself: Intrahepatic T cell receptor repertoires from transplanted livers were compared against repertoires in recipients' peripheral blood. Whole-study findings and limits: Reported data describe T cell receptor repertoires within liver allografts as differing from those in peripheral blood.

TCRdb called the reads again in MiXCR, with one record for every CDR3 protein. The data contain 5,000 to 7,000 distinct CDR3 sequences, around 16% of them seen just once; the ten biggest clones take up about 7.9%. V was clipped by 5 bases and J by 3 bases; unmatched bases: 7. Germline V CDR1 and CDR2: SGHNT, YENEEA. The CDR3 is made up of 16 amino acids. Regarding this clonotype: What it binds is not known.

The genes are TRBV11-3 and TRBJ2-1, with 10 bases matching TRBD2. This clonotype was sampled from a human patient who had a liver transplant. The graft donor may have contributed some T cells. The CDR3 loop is CASSGGAGGNYNEQFF. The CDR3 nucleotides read TGTGCCAGCAGCGGGGGAGCGGGGGGGAACTACAATGAGCAGTTCTTC.